Described below is a single T cell receptor beta chain sequence and its context. What this receptor recognizes is not known. Base quality data are lacking; no much larger clone is found one base away. V is pared back by 2 bases and J by 1 base, with 26 bases lying between the germline termini. The CDR3 starts with the cysteine, ends with the phenylalanine, and has 20 residues. Only CDR3 DNA remains: 60 bases, in frame from the first base. CDR1 and CDR2, per the germline V gene, are SGHVS and FNYEAQ. The immunoSEQ Assay, a bias-controlled multiplex PCR, was used to amplify TCRbeta CDR3 regions from genomic DNA. In the original analysis: Within the assay, amplification of reference gene primers was used to estimate how many nucleated cells each sample contained. Sequence reads were collapsed and filtered to measure the absolute abundance of every unique TCRbeta CDR3 rearrangement. For each sample, productive Simpson clonality was calculated as the square root of Simpson's diversity index over productive rearrangements. The immuneACCESS repertoire file appears here via TCRdb, limited to in-frame rearrangements. These files lack a portion of the clones; in checked studies, under half of the deficit traces to unresolved V genes, and the cause of the others is not known. V and J calls and clone size follow that table, whereas D and trimming were derived from the DNA. This sample lists 250,000 to 350,000 clones; 70% to 90% were detected once. The biggest ten clones account for 3.5% to 4.5% of the sample.

Participants in the prospective study were aged 18 to 89 years, lived in under 30 United States geographic areas, and enrolled through a virtual design. Cohort assignment in the prospective study relied on participant-reported clinical history from a screening survey and a study questionnaire. Recovered participants in ImmuneRACE Cohort 3 were defined by two consecutive negative NP/OP PCR tests, clearance by a healthcare professional, or resolution of symptoms. In the prospective study, whole blood, serum and a nasopharyngeal or oropharyngeal swab were collected from each participant by mobile phlebotomists. Prospective study participants could optionally give additional blood draws and questionnaires over a 2-month period. Blood samples from the prospective study were shipped frozen or at room temperature prior to DNA extraction. The sample is drawn from a study of blood T cell repertoires in COVID-19 (dated by TCRdb to the early 2020s). Study-level background: The collaborator samples originated in the United States, Italy and Spain and spanned the acute and convalescent phases of COVID-19. Where available, HLA class I and class II types were obtained from metadata supplied by the sample provider rather than from assay-based typing. Nearly every sample came with metadata listing a de-identified subject ID, COVID-19 status, age in years and sex. The material from the prospective study consisted of cDNA or gDNA derived from T cells, B-cell-depleted T cells, or PBMCs. The samples were drawn from the first 160 participants of the ongoing ImmuneRACE study and from 950 to 1,500 subjects provided by 6 global collaborators. The repertoires were released in a freely available public database intended as a resource for research on the immune response to SARS-CoV-2. Subjects who had been exposed to COVID-19, were actively infected with it, or had recovered from it provided the deeply sampled blood TCRbeta repertoires that made up the dataset.

Study-wide findings and limitations: The amount of clinical and demographic metadata varied by source and participant and was provided uncurated.

The clonotype originates from a woman aged 25-40 years who had recovered from COVID-19. Specimen: PBMCs or T cells enriched from blood (not recorded which). In this chain, TRBV7-6 is recombined with TRBJ1-1; 6 matching bases give a weak D call of TRBD1. DNA sequence: TGTGCCAGCAGCTTATACCGTACAACGGGACAAGGCCTCGCGAACACTGAAGCTTTCTTT. It encodes CASSLYRTTGQGLANTEAFF.